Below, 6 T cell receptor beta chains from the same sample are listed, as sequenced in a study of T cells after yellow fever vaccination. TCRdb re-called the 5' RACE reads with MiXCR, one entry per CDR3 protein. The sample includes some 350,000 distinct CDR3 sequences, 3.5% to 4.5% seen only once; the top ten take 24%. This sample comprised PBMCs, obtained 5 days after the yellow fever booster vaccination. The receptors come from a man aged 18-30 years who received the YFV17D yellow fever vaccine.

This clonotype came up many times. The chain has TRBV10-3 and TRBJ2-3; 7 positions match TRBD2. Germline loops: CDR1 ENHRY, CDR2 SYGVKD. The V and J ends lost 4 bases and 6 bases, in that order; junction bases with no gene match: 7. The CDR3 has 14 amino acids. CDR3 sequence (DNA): TGTGCCATCAGTGGGCCGGGGGGAGGGGATACGCAGTATTTT. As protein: CAISGPGGGDTQYF.

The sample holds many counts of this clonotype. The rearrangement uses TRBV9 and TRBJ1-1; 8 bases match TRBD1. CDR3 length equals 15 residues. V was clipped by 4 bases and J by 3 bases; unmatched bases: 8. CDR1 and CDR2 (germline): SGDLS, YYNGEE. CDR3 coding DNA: TGTGCCAGCAGCCCCGACAGGGGTTGGGACACTGAAGCTTTCTTT. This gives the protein CASSPDRGWDTEAFF.

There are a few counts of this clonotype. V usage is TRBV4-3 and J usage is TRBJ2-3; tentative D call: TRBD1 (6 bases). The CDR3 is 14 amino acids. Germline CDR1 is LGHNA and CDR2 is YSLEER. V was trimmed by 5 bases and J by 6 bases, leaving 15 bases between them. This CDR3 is CASSEQGRGDTQYF. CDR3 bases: TGCGCCAGCAGCGAACAGGGTCGCGGGGATACGCAGTATTTT.

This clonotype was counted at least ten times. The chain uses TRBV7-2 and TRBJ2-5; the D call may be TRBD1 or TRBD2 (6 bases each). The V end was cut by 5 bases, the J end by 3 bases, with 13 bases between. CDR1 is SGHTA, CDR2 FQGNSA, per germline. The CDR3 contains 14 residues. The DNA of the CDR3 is TGTGCCAGCAGCGAGGGGGGCTCAAAAGAGACCCAGTACTTC. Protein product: CASSEGGSKETQYF.

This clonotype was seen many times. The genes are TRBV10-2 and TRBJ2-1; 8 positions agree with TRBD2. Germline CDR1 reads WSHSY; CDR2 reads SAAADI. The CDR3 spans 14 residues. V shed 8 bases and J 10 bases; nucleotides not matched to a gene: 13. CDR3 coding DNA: TGCGCCAGCTCCCCGGGAGGGCCGCCTTTAGAGCAGTTCTTC. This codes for CASSPGGPPLEQFF.

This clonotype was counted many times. The CDR3 DNA is TGCAGCGCAAGACCCTTGAACACTGAAGCTTTCTTT. It encodes CSARPLNTEAFF. The rearrangement joins TRBV29-1 to TRBJ1-1; D not resolved. Germline loops: CDR1 SQVTM, CDR2 ANQGSEA. CDR3 length: 12 amino acids. The V end was cut by 7 bases, the J end by 0 bases, with 9 bases between.